The sequence of this TCR beta chain was determined in a study of blood T cells in healthy people across ages. Findings and caveats of the study: PBMCs went unsorted, and a conclusive naive versus antigen-experienced comparison was therefore prevented. Unknown CMV status may confound age-related changes in expanded clones.

A second PCR, run for about 6 to 11 cycles, used a sample-barcoded 5' primer plus a J-beta primer mix. TCRdb analysed the 5' RACE reads with MiXCR anew, one entry per CDR3 protein. The sample consists of around 1,500,000 distinct CDR3 sequences, about 28% of them appearing once. Notes on this clonotype: The antigen remains undetermined.

Isolation of PBMCs gave at least 7 million cells per sample. This CDR3 has 14 residues. V shed 3 bases, J shed 7 bases, and the junction held 8 bases outside the gene matches. Germline loops: CDR1 SEHNR, CDR2 FQNEAQ (reference sequence). The sequence came from a woman between 25 and 40 years old in good health. The genes are TRBV7-9 and TRBJ1-1, with 7 bases lining up with TRBD1. Sequenced: blood. The CDR3: CASSFRQGRGEAFF. The CDR3, as DNA: TGTGCCAGCAGCTTCCGACAGGGTCGTGGTGAAGCTTTCTTT.